This TCR beta chain was retrieved from a study of CD8+CD57+ T cells in acquired aplastic anemia. Study in general: DNA per sorted CD4+ or CD8+ sample ranged about 0.17 to 30 ug, averaging about 3.4 ug.

Trimming pared 9 bases from V and 7 bases from J, leaving 6 bases between. From germline, CDR1 is KGHDR and CDR2 SFDVKD. This CDR3 has 11 residues. Patients sequenced had flow cytometry evidence of CD8+CD57+ cell expansion. The template used for profiling TCR beta VDJ and CDR3 was genomic DNA. TCRdb redid the calling of the reads with MiXCR, one entry per CDR3 protein. The sample has some 140,000 distinct CDR3 sequences; roughly half are singletons. The specimen sequenced was sorted CD4+, CD8+, or CD8+CD57+ T cells (not recorded which) from PBMCs. The gene calls are TRBV24-1 and TRBJ1-6, with D unclear. The clonotype was recovered from a human donor with aplastic anemia. Here the CDR3 reads CATVKNSPLHF. In nucleotides, the CDR3 is TGTGCCACCGTTAAAAATTCACCCCTCCACTTT.